Below are 2 T cell receptor beta chains sequenced from a single sample in a study of human T cells and chemical hapten exposure. Time point here: patch test 1, 2 weeks after DPC sensitization. Regarding treatment: therapeutic diphenylcyclopropenone sensitization with weekly scalp DPC. TCRdb analysed the RACE reads with MiXCR anew, one entry per CDR3 protein. The data contain approximately 82,000 distinct CDR3 sequences, about 12% of them seen just once; the ten biggest clones take up about 3.5%. The sequenced sample was whole blood, obtained in connection with sensitization to the hapten diphenylcyclopropenone (DPC). Receptor source: a woman in her sixties or seventies with alopecia areata. Some clones in this sample may be carry-over from other donors' samples.

The sample holds a few counts of this clonotype. The chain recombines TRBV30 with TRBJ1-2; possibly TRBD1 for D (5 bases). Trimming pared 8 bases from V and 4 bases from J, leaving 11 bases between. CDR3 size: 11 residues. CDR1 GTSNPN and CDR2 SVGIG come from the germline V gene (reference sequence). The CDR3 protein is CAGRVGYGYTF. The CDR3 DNA follows: TGTGCCGGCAGGGTCGGCTATGGCTACACCTTC.

This CDR3 is CASSLEGQGILFSPLHF. In nucleotides, the CDR3 is TGTGCCAGCAGCTTGGAAGGACAGGGAATTCTTTTTTCACCCCTCCACTTT. The chain has TRBV5-5 and TRBJ1-6; TRBD1 matches at 8 bases. The CDR3 extends over 17 amino acids. The germline V gene has CDR1 SGHKS and CDR2 YYEKEE (reference sequence). With V trimmed by 0 bases and J by 9 bases, 11 bases remained unmatched.